Following are 19 T cell receptor beta chains from one sample sequenced in a study of blood T cell repertoires in COVID-19. Sequenced by immunoSEQ multiplex PCR; TCRdb stores in-frame clones only, minus some. The table lists 120,000 to 150,000 clones, 87% of them singletons. Material for sequencing was peripheral blood. The receptors were sampled from a woman in her forties or fifties with active or convalescent COVID-19.

The J gene is TRBJ2-3, the V gene TRBV4-2, with a weak D call TRBD2 (5 bases). Germline CDR1 reads LGHNA; CDR2 reads YNFKEQ. The CDR3 has 15 amino acids. The V end lost 3 bases, the J end lost 10 bases, and 20 bases lay between the germline ends. The CDR3 sequence is CASSQKGGSSLPQYF. The CDR3 coding sequence is TGTGCCAGCAGCCAGAAAGGAGGTAGCTCACTCCCGCAGTATTTT.

V gene TRBV12-3 or TRBV12-4 combines with J gene TRBJ2-1; 9 positions agree with TRBD1. The CDR3 is 13 residues long. Trimming took 9 bases from V and 8 from J; bases not matched to a gene: 8. The CDR3 sequence: CASSRDRDYEQFF. The CDR3 DNA reads as TGTGCCAGTTCCCGGGACAGGGACTATGAGCAGTTCTTC.

The rearrangement uses TRBV7-3 and TRBJ2-3, with 7 bases that match TRBD1. The CDR3 consists of 15 residues. Germline V lookup: CDR1 SGHTA, CDR2 FQGTGA. V shed 2 bases and J 7 bases; nucleotides not matched to a gene: 9. As DNA, the CDR3 is TGTGCCAGCAGCTTATCCGGGACAGCATTGAATACGCAGTATTTT. Protein sequence: CASSLSGTALNTQYF.

The chain recombines TRBV28 with TRBJ2-7, with a weak D call TRBD2 (6 bases). V was trimmed by 5 bases and J by 7 bases, leaving 18 bases between them. CDR3 size: 14 residues. The germline V gene encodes CDR1 MDHEN and CDR2 SYDVKM. The CDR3 nucleotides are TGTGCCAGCAGTGCACACCGGGACTCGAGTGAGCAGTACTTC. It specifies CASSAHRDSSEQYF.

The chain joins TRBV6-5 to TRBJ1-5, with D perhaps TRBD1 (6 bases). The germline V gene has CDR1 MNHEY and CDR2 SVGAGI. The V end was cut by 6 bases, the J end by 2 bases, with 14 bases between. CDR3 length: 15 amino acids. CDR3 residues: CASRSQGAGNQPQHF. The CDR3 DNA sequence: TGTGCCAGCAGATCACAGGGTGCCGGCAATCAGCCCCAGCATTTT.

V and J are TRBV7-2 and TRBJ1-1; possible D gene TRBD1, 6 bases. Germline CDR1 reads SGHTA; CDR2 reads FQGNSA. V was shortened by 4 bases and J by 5 bases, with 20 bases between the two germline ends. This CDR3 is 16 amino acids long. CDR3 loop: CASSSPGGRVRTEAFF. CDR3 coding DNA: TGTGCCAGCAGCTCCCCGGGGGGGCGGGTGAGAACTGAAGCTTTCTTT.

The rearrangement uses TRBV3-1 (or the pseudogene TRBV3-2) and TRBJ2-1; TRBD1 is a possible D gene (6 bases). The CDR3 length is 20 residues. Per germline, CDR1 LGHDT and CDR2 YNNKEL (reference sequence). Trimming left V 1 base short and J 0 bases short, with 22 bases between. The CDR3 coding sequence is TGTGCCAGCAGCCAAGTGGTCGGCAAGGGGGATACGAGCTCCTACAATGAGCAGTTCTTC. Protein product: CASSQVVGKGDTSSYNEQFF.

This clone was found a few times. The J gene is TRBJ2-7, the V gene TRBV18; a weak D match, TRBD2 (5 bases). The CDR3 is made up of 13 amino acids. The germline CDR1 and CDR2 sequences are KGHSH and LQKENI. V was trimmed by 3 bases and J by 5 bases, leaving 11 bases between them. CDR3 loop: CASSPTRENEQYF. CDR3 in DNA: TGTGCCAGCTCACCCACTCGGGAAAACGAGCAGTACTTC.

The chain couples TRBV28 to TRBJ1-2; tentatively, D is TRBD1 (5 bases). CDR1 and CDR2 (germline): MDHEN, SYDVKM. This CDR3 spans 14 amino acids. Deletions cut 2 bases from V and 3 bases from J, with 10 bases between. The CDR3 spells CASSLLAGHYGYTF. DNA of the CDR3: TGTGCCAGCAGTTTACTGGCGGGGCACTATGGCTACACCTTC.

The J gene is TRBJ2-4, the V gene TRBV7-2; TRBD2 aligns across 12 bases. Germline loops: CDR1 SGHTA, CDR2 FQGNSA. V lost 5 bases to trimming and J lost 6 bases; unmatched junction nucleotides: 14. This CDR3 contains 18 residues. The CDR3 nucleotides are TGTGCCAGCAGCACAAACTCTCTAGCGGGAGGGCCGACAAACATTCAGTACTTC. Encoded protein: CASSTNSLAGGPTNIQYF.

This sequence joins TRBV2 and TRBJ2-7; no definite D call. V was pared by 6 bases and J by 1 base, with 16 bases between. The CDR3 covers 15 residues. Germline-derived CDR1 and CDR2 are SNHLY and FYNNEI. The CDR3 bases are TGTGCCAGCAGGGAACAGACACTTACTTCCTACGAGCAGTACTTC. Its protein is CASREQTLTSYEQYF.

The chain links TRBV30 to TRBJ1-2; 10 nucleotides agree with TRBD1. Unmatched junction bases numbered 2, after V lost 2 bases and J lost 2 bases. Germline CDR1 and CDR2: GTSNPN and SVGIG (reference sequence). This CDR3 comprises 14 residues. CDR3 loop: CAWSPGQGNYGYTF. The CDR3 DNA is TGTGCCTGGAGTCCGGGACAGGGGAACTATGGCTACACCTTC.

The V call is TRBV6-2 or TRBV6-3, the J call TRBJ2-5; a possible D gene is TRBD1 (6 bases). This CDR3 contains 14 residues. Between the trimmed V and J ends, which lost 4 bases and 2 bases, there was a span of 11 bases. CDR1 and CDR2 (germline): MNHEY, SVGEGT. The CDR3, as DNA: TGTGCCAGCAGTTCGATGACAGGACAAGAGACCCAGTACTTC. This translates into CASSSMTGQETQYF.

This clone appeared a few times. The rearrangement links TRBV15 to TRBJ2-3; possible D gene TRBD2, 5 bases. Per germline, CDR1 LNHNV and CDR2 YYDKDF (reference sequence). V lost 4 bases and J lost 4, with 6 bases in between. This CDR3 is 12 amino acids long. The CDR3 nucleotides read TGTGCCACCAGCAAGGGAGCAGATACGCAGTATTTT. Encoded protein: CATSKGADTQYF.

This chain connects TRBV27 to TRBJ2-7, with 12 positions matching TRBD1. Germline loops: CDR1 MNHEY, CDR2 SMNVEV (reference sequence). The CDR3 totals 16 residues. J lost 3 bases, V lost 1 base, and 4 bases had no gene match. The CDR3 DNA follows: TGTGCCAGCAGTTTATTCGGGACAGGGGGCAACTACGAGCAGTACTTC. It specifies CASSLFGTGGNYEQYF.

The V and J genes are TRBV29-1 and TRBJ2-1; TRBD1 matches 8 bases. Germline CDR1 and CDR2: SQVTM and ANQGSEA. The CDR3 consists of 15 residues. V trimming: 0 bases; J trimming: 6 bases; junction bases outside the gene matches: 7. CDR3 protein: CSVEDRDRWSNEQFF. For the CDR3, the DNA is TGCAGCGTTGAAGACAGGGACAGGTGGAGCAATGAGCAGTTCTTC.

The J gene is TRBJ1-4, the V gene TRBV6-5, with D perhaps matching TRBD1 (5 bases). The germline gives CDR1 MNHEY, CDR2 SVGAGI. The CDR3 consists of 14 residues. V was pared by 2 bases and J by 8 bases, with 12 bases between. The CDR3 spells CASSYRGLGEKLFF. CDR3 DNA sequence: TGTGCCAGCAGTTACAGGGGCCTCGGGGAAAAACTGTTTTTT.

J is TRBJ2-2 and V is TRBV9; unclear D gene. The CDR3 extends over 15 amino acids. Germline V gene lookup returns CDR1 SGDLS and CDR2 YYNGEE. The V and J ends lost 0 bases and 1 base respectively, with 7 bases between them. CDR3 in DNA: TGTGCCAGCAGCGTAGATAGTCGGAACACCGGGGAGCTGTTTTTT. This encodes CASSVDSRNTGELFF.

The chain recombines TRBV6-1 with TRBJ2-7; 10 bases fit TRBD2. Germline V gene sequence: CDR1 MNHNS, CDR2 SASEGT. V lost 4 bases to trimming and J lost 2 bases; unmatched junction nucleotides: 14. CDR3 length: 18 residues. CDR3 protein: CASSAYNPGLASAYEQYF. CDR3 coding DNA: TGTGCCAGCAGTGCCTATAATCCGGGACTAGCGTCCGCCTACGAGCAGTACTTC.